This TCR beta chain stems from a study of OX40 agonist ivuxolimab in advanced cancers. Across the study: The mean age was approximately 60 years, ranging from 23 to 79, with more than 70% of participants male.

Study findings and constraints: Among the nonresponders, some also had low normalized T-cell clonal expansion. Clonal expansion from baseline to week 6 occurred in both CD4+ and CD8+ T cells.

Profiled with immunoSEQ multiplex PCR; TCRdb holds only in-frame clones, not every one. The sample shows tens of thousands of clones, 75% to 85% of them seen only once. Trimming removed 4 bases from V and 3 bases from J, with 6 bases in between. CDR1 is SNHLY and CDR2 is FYNNEI in the germline V gene. The CDR3 has 12 amino acids. This clone showed up just a few times. The antigen is not known. This chain uses TRBV2 with TRBJ1-2; D not certain. This specimen was CD4+ or CD8+ T cells sorted from blood, taken in a trial of the OX40 agonist ivuxolimab. The receptor was derived from an adult with an advanced solid tumor such as melanoma, head and neck, liver or kidney cancer. The CDR3 loop is CASSVRDYGYTF. Written as DNA, the CDR3 is TGTGCCAGCAGTGTTCGCGACTATGGCTACACCTTC.